These 11 T cell receptor beta chains were all obtained from the same sample, sequenced in a study of identifying expanded T cells in peripheral blood. Generated by immunoSEQ multiplex PCR, the TCRdb table keeps only in-frame clones and is missing some. The sample includes about 100,000 clones, about 87% of them seen just once. Sequencing was done on a sample of blood. The source is a person between 18 and 70 years old in good health.

This chain links TRBV28 with TRBJ1-2; tentative D call: TRBD1 (5 bases). The V gene's germline CDR1 is MDHEN and CDR2 SYDVKM. V lost 10 bases and J lost 3, with 15 bases in between. The CDR3 is made up of 13 amino acids. CDR3 nucleotide sequence: TGTGCCATCCCGGGGCCGGCTGACTATGGCTACACCTTC. Translation gives CAIPGPADYGYTF.

In DNA, the CDR3 is TGTGCCAGTAGTACCACCCGGCCGAGGGGAAACACTGAAGCTTTCTTT. It is translated as CASSTTRPRGNTEAFF. The chain couples TRBV19 to TRBJ1-1, with a tentative D call TRBD1 (5 bases). Germline assignment: CDR1 LNHDA and CDR2 SQIVND (reference sequence). The ends were cut back, 4 bases at V and 2 bases at J, with 17 bases in the middle. This CDR3 contains 16 residues.

Only a few counts were recorded for this clone. The chain has TRBV6-5 and TRBJ1-6; 7 nucleotides agree with TRBD1. The V segment lost 6 bases and the J segment 7 bases; nucleotides outside the gene matches: 9. CDR1 is MNHEY, CDR2 SVGAGI, per germline. CDR3 length equals 15 residues. This CDR3 reads CASSPTGTDNSPLHF. The CDR3 nucleotides are TGTGCCAGCAGCCCGACAGGGACCGACAATTCACCCCTCCACTTT.

This chain uses TRBV19 with TRBJ1-2; 7 bases fit TRBD1. Germline-derived CDR1 and CDR2 are LNHDA and SQIVND (reference sequence). The CDR3 runs 16 residues. The V and J ends lost 2 bases and 6 bases, in that order; junction bases with no gene match: 12. The CDR3: CASSIHETGWRDGYTF. The CDR3 region has the DNA TGTGCCAGTAGTATACACGAGACAGGGTGGAGGGATGGCTACACCTTC.

J is TRBJ1-5 and V is TRBV7-9; D is undetermined. Trimming cost V 1 base and J 5 bases, with 9 bases left between them. Per germline, CDR1 SEHNR and CDR2 FQNEAQ (reference sequence). This CDR3 contains 14 residues. The CDR3 loop is CASSLGGSYQPQHF. The CDR3 coding sequence is TGTGCCAGCAGCTTAGGGGGTTCCTATCAGCCCCAGCATTTT.

The rearrangement links TRBV7-3 to TRBJ2-1, with 7 bases fitting TRBD1. V shed 5 bases, J shed 4 bases, and the junction held 8 bases outside the gene matches. The length of the CDR3 is 15 residues. Germline CDR1 SGHTA, CDR2 FQGTGA. CDR3 DNA: TGTGCCAGCAGCATCGGACAGGACCAATACAATGAGCAGTTCTTC. Its translation is CASSIGQDQYNEQFF.

V gene TRBV29-1 combines with J gene TRBJ2-5, with D uncertain. CDR1 and CDR2 from the germline V gene are SQVTM and ANQGSEA. The CDR3 runs to 14 residues. The germline V and J ends were trimmed by 1 base and 5 bases, with 14 bases remaining between them. This CDR3 reads CSVEARSWAETQYF. The CDR3 coding sequence is TGCAGCGTTGAAGCTCGATCTTGGGCGGAGACCCAGTACTTC. The complete variable domain, with remaining parts taken from reference TRBV29-1 and TRBJ2-5, reads SAVISQKPSRDICQRGTSLTIQCQVDSQVTMMFWYRQQPGQSLTLIATANQGSEATYESGFVIDKFPISRPNLTFSTLTVSNMSPEDSSIYLCSVEARSWAETQYFGPGTRLLVL.

This clone occurred a few times. V gene TRBV23-1 combines with J gene TRBJ1-5; D is unclear. TRBV23-1 is flagged as an ORF with uncertain function. V dropped 7 bases and J dropped 4 bases, with 14 bases sitting between them. CDR3 length equals 14 residues. This CDR3 reads CASKCRGVNQPQHF. The CDR3 nucleotides read TGCGCCAGCAAATGTCGTGGAGTAAATCAGCCCCAGCATTTT.

In DNA, the CDR3 is TGCGCCAGCAGCCGAGCTCCTAGCGGGGTGTCCTACGAGCAGTACTTC. Encoded protein: CASSRAPSGVSYEQYF. The rearrangement joins TRBV5-1 to TRBJ2-7; 9 bases are shared with TRBD2. The J segment lost 1 base and the V segment lost 4 bases, leaving 9 bases of the junction unmatched. Germline CDR1 and CDR2: SGHRS and YFSETQ. The CDR3 has 16 amino acids.

This sequence joins TRBV5-6 and TRBJ2-1; TRBD2 matches 9 bases. V lost 4 bases and J lost 3; bases outside the gene matches: 5. CDR1 and CDR2 from the germline V gene are SGHDT and YYEEEE. CDR3 length: 15 residues. This CDR3 is CASSVGLAIYNEQFF. In DNA, the CDR3 is TGTGCCAGCAGCGTGGGACTAGCAATCTACAATGAGCAGTTCTTC.

The chain is built from TRBV6-1 and TRBJ1-2; D is perhaps TRBD1 (6 bases). CDR1 MNHNS and CDR2 SASEGT come from the germline V gene. Deletions cut 10 bases from V and 8 bases from J, with 23 bases between. CDR3 size: 14 residues. The CDR3 here is CATTPDVGGRGYTF. DNA for the CDR3: TGTGCCACCACCCCTGACGTAGGGGGACGGGGCTACACCTTC.